This T cell receptor (beta chain) came from a study of metastatic and nonmetastatic thyroid tumors. Broader study findings: Malignant tumors reportedly showed significantly higher TCR beta diversity than benign nodules in both blood and tumor.

This clone has ten or more counts. What it binds is not known. Each patient went into thyroid surgery without having received any treatment. TCRdb re-analyzed the PCR reads using MiXCR. The sample records 55,000 or so clones, roughly 18% being singletons. Sample: blood. The clonotype comes from a female donor with papillary thyroid cancer or a benign thyroid nodule (not recorded which). Some clones in this sample may be carry-over from other donors' samples.

The CDR3 spells CATSREEGNTIYF. Written as DNA, the CDR3 is TGTGCCACCAGCAGAGAGGAGGGAAACACCATATATTTT. This chain links TRBV15 with TRBJ1-3; no clear D gene. Germline V gene data show CDR1 as LNHNV and CDR2 as YYDKDF (reference sequence). Trimming removed 0 bases at V and 4 bases at J, with 4 bases between. This CDR3 has 13 residues.